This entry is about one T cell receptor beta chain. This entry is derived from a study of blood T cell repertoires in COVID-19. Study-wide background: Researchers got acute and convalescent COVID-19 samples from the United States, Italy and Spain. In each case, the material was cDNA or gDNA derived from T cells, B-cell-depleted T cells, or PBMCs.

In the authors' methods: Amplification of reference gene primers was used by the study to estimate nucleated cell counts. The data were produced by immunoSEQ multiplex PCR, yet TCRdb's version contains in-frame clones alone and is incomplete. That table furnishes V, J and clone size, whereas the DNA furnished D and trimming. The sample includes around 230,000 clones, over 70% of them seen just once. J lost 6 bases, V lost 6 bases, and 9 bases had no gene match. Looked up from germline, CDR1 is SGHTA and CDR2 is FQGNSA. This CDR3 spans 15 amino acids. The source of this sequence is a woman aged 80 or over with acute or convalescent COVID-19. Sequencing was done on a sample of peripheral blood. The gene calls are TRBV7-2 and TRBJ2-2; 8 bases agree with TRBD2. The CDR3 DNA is TGTGCCAGCAGACGTAGCGGGGTACTTTCCGGGGAGCTGTTTTTT. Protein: CASRRSGVLSGELFF.